The clone carrying this T cell receptor beta chain has a handful of counts. The antigen remains undetermined. These data originate in a study of cytomegalovirus exposure and HLA in healthy donors. Broader study findings: With later analysis, a missense DCLRE1C variant became linked to TCR beta V- and J-gene trimming. Listed as cytomegalovirus-associated were 150 or so TCR beta chains.

This PCR relied on a set of 60 Vbeta primers and 13 Jbeta primers. Produced via immunoSEQ multiplex PCR; TCRdb's table is partial and in-frame only. The sample includes about 250,000 clones, approximately 70% of them seen just once. The clonotype was recovered from a female donor in good health and CMV-seronegative. The sequenced sample was PBMCs.

DNA for the CDR3: TGTGCCAGCAGTGACCCGGTTCGCGGGGAGCTGTTTTTT. It translates to CASSDPVRGELFF. The V and J genes are TRBV25-1 and TRBJ2-2; unclear D gene. The V gene lost 3 bases and the J gene lost 7 bases, with 9 bases spanning the gap. Germline V CDR1 and CDR2: MGHDK, SYGVNS. The CDR3 contains 13 residues.